Below are 14 T cell receptor beta chains sequenced from a single sample in a study of control samples from healthy donors and cancer patients. The assay was immunoSEQ multiplex PCR, and TCRdb's table has in-frame clones only and misses some. The data hold 70,000 or so clones, with roughly 90% observed a single time. Material for sequencing was PBMCs. These receptors were taken from a man aged 55 to 70 with lung cancer.

The chain has TRBV5-4 and TRBJ2-1; no clear D gene. Trimming removed 0 bases at V and 7 bases at J, with 11 bases between. The CDR3 totals 14 residues. CDR1 is SGHNT and CDR2 is YYREEE in the germline V gene (reference sequence). CDR3 in DNA: TGTGCCAGCAGCTTGGCCCCGACCGCAAATGAGCAGTTCTTC. Protein: CASSLAPTANEQFF.

This clone was found a few times. V usage is TRBV18 and J usage is TRBJ1-1; D not certain. Germline CDR1 reads KGHSH; CDR2 reads LQKENI. CDR3 size: 14 residues. Trimming stripped 2 bases from V and 2 bases from J, with 9 bases between. CDR3 amino acids: CASSPELVNTEAFF. Here the CDR3 DNA reads TGTGCCAGCTCACCAGAACTAGTAAACACTGAAGCTTTCTTT.

This chain uses TRBV5-8 with TRBJ2-2; tentative D call: TRBD1 (8 bases). Trimming took 3 bases from V and 4 from J, leaving 13 bases between them. In germline, CDR1 is SGHTS, CDR2 YDEGEE. This CDR3 is 15 amino acids long. The CDR3 DNA is TGTGCCAGCAGCTGGGAGGGACAGGTCACCGGGGAGCTGTTTTTT. Its protein product is CASSWEGQVTGELFF.

The CDR3, as DNA: TGTGCCAGCAGCCCTCGGACCGGGGGAAACACCATATATTTT. It yields the protein CASSPRTGGNTIYF. The rearrangement links TRBV13 to TRBJ1-3; D not certain. Germline V gene data show CDR1 as PRHDT and CDR2 as FYEKMQ (reference sequence). V was trimmed by 5 bases and J by 4 bases, leaving 12 bases between them. The CDR3 has 14 amino acids.

In its sample, this clone was seen a few times. The chain links TRBV25-1 to TRBJ1-3, with 8 bases that match TRBD1. The CDR3 sequence is 16 residues long. From germline, CDR1 is MGHDK and CDR2 SYGVNS. J lost 4 bases, V lost 2 bases, and 7 bases had no gene match. DNA of the CDR3: TGTGCCAGCAGTGAAGGTAGCAGGGGGCCAGGAAACACCATATATTTT. It is translated as CASSEGSRGPGNTIYF.

On this clone: This same CDR3 is encoded by further DNA sequences in the sample. J is TRBJ1-6 and V is TRBV5-1; no firm D call. CDR3 length equals 15 residues. Trimming left V 0 bases short and J 10 bases short, with 14 bases between. Per the germline V gene, CDR1 is SGHRS and CDR2 is YFSETQ. The CDR3, as DNA: TGCGCCAGCAGCTTGGTCGGGGAACCCGGGTCACCCCTCCACTTT. It is translated as CASSLVGEPGSPLHF.

The J gene is TRBJ2-4, the V gene TRBV6-5; possibly TRBD1 for D (6 bases). Germline CDR1 is MNHEY and CDR2 is SVGAGI. The CDR3 covers 11 residues. V was shortened by 7 bases and J by 9 bases, with 10 bases between the two germline ends. CDR3: CASNTGSIQYF. The CDR3 DNA follows: TGTGCCAGCAATACAGGGAGCATTCAGTACTTC.

V is TRBV5-4 and J is TRBJ2-3; 9 bases fit TRBD2. CDR3 length: 17 residues. The V gene end was trimmed by 0 bases and the J gene end by 2 bases; junction bases not matched to a gene: 7. Germline values: CDR1 SGHNT, CDR2 YYREEE (reference sequence). DNA for the CDR3: TGTGCCAGCAGCTTGGGGCCTAGCGGGGCGTTCACAGATACGCAGTATTTT. It codes for CASSLGPSGAFTDTQYF.

A single count supports this clone. This chain's CDR3 is CASSVAGAGYTF. The DNA for the CDR3 is TGTGCCAGCAGCGTAGCCGGTGCCGGCTACACCTTC. The chain is built from TRBV9 and TRBJ1-2; the D is unclear. Looked up from germline, CDR1 is SGDLS and CDR2 is YYNGEE. Trimming pared 0 bases from V and 8 bases from J, leaving 8 bases between. The CDR3 contains 12 residues.

The V gene is TRBV5-1, the J gene TRBJ1-5; 11 bases align to TRBD1. V was clipped by 0 bases and J by 0 bases; unmatched bases: 8. The CDR3 covers 19 residues. CDR1 is SGHRS, CDR2 YFSETQ, per germline. CDR3 in amino acids: CASSLVDRGRNYSNQPQHF. For the CDR3, the DNA is TGCGCCAGCAGCTTGGTGGACAGGGGGCGTAATTATAGCAATCAGCCCCAGCATTTT. Complete variable domain (other parts from reference TRBV5-1 and TRBJ1-5): KAGVTQTPRYLIKTRGQQVTLSCSPISGHRSVSWYQQTPGQGLQFLFEYFSETQRNKGNFPGRFSGRQFSNSRSEMNVSTLELGDSALYLCASSLVDRGRNYSNQPQHFGDGTRLSIL.

This clone was found a few times. The rearrangement links TRBV6-5 to TRBJ1-1; D is unclear. V gave up 0 bases and J gave up 8 bases, with 10 bases separating them. The CDR3 consists of 13 residues. Per germline, CDR1 MNHEY and CDR2 SVGAGI. The chain's CDR3 is CASSYSRLNEAFF. In nucleotides, the CDR3 is TGTGCCAGCAGTTACTCCCGGTTGAACGAAGCTTTCTTT.

The chain combines TRBV7-2 with TRBJ2-3, with D uncertain. V was shortened by 1 base and J by 5 bases, with 7 bases between the two germline ends. CDR3 length: 13 residues. Germline CDR1 and CDR2: SGHTA and FQGNSA. The CDR3 loop reads CASSLGNRDTQYF. As DNA, the CDR3 is TGTGCCAGCAGCTTAGGTAACAGAGATACGCAGTATTTT.

This clone was picked up one time. The chain uses TRBV5-1 and TRBJ1-4; D gene ambiguous. The ends were cut back, 0 bases at V and 0 bases at J, with 18 bases in the middle. CDR1 is SGHRS, CDR2 YFSETQ, per germline. CDR3 size: 19 residues. CDR3 bases: TGCGCCAGCAGCTTGGAACCCCCCGCGACGGGCACAACTAATGAAAAACTGTTTTTT. It encodes CASSLEPPATGTTNEKLFF. The full variable domain, rest sourced from reference TRBV5-1 and TRBJ1-4, is KAGVTQTPRYLIKTRGQQVTLSCSPISGHRSVSWYQQTPGQGLQFLFEYFSETQRNKGNFPGRFSGRQFSNSRSEMNVSTLELGDSALYLCASSLEPPATGTTNEKLFFGSGTQLSVL.

V gene TRBV5-1 combines with J gene TRBJ2-5; D is undetermined. V lost 6 bases and J 2 bases, leaving 17 bases between the germline ends. The CDR3 spans 15 residues. Germline CDR1 and CDR2: SGHRS and YFSETQ. The CDR3 bases are TGCGCCAGCAAAACCCGGACGGAAACACAAGAGACCCAGTACTTC. This codes for CASKTRTETQETQYF.